This T cell receptor (beta chain) was recovered during a study of identical twins' blood T cells. Reared together, all three twin pairs probably met the same infectious agents and vaccines. The ends were cut back, 5 bases at V and 0 bases at J, with 11 bases in the middle. CDR1 LNHDA and CDR2 SQIVND come from the germline V gene (reference sequence). The CDR3 has 15 amino acids. Findings of the study overall: Environmental influences on twin similarity could not be excluded. Even for out-of-frame TCRbeta, twins reportedly shared V gene usage much more than unrelated donors.

A single count supports this clonotype. What it binds is not known. Original handling: Each donor had about 95,000 to nearly 550,000 clonotypes. TCRdb re-called the 5' RACE reads through MiXCR, storing one row per CDR3 protein. The authors' filters were not applied to this entry. The table lists 350,000 to 450,000 distinct CDR3 sequences, 28% of them singletons. Sequencing input: PBMCs. The source is a woman aged 18-49 years in good health. V gene TRBV19 combines with J gene TRBJ1-3; perhaps TRBD1 as D (5 bases). CDR3 sequence reads: CASSWGGISGNTIYF. In nucleotides, the CDR3 is TGTGCCAGTAGTTGGGGCGGGATCTCTGGAAACACCATATATTTT.